The following is a TCR beta chain sequence with its context. What it recognizes is unknown. Here immunoSEQ multiplex PCR was the method, and the copy in TCRdb shows in-frame clones only, minus some. This table holds more than 140,000 clones, 70% to 90% found once. The sample belongs to a study of cytomegalovirus exposure and HLA in healthy donors. Looking at the study overall: The approximately 120 validation repertoires used the same platform as the 650 to 850 first-cohort repertoires, a later analysis reported.

General study points: Listed as cytomegalovirus-associated were 150 or so TCR beta chains. There were some public TCRs occurring in many donors, but most TCR sequences were rare.

This clonotype originated in a woman aged 18 to 35 in good health and CMV-seropositive. Sequenced material: PBMCs.

CDR3 region: CASSPPGSYEQYF. CDR3 bases: TGCGCCAGCAGCCCCCCGGGCTCCTACGAGCAGTACTTC. The chain has TRBV4-1 and TRBJ2-7, with no clear D. The germline V gene has CDR1 MGHRA and CDR2 YSYEKL. Deletions cut 4 bases from V and 0 bases from J, with 7 bases between. The CDR3 totals 13 residues.